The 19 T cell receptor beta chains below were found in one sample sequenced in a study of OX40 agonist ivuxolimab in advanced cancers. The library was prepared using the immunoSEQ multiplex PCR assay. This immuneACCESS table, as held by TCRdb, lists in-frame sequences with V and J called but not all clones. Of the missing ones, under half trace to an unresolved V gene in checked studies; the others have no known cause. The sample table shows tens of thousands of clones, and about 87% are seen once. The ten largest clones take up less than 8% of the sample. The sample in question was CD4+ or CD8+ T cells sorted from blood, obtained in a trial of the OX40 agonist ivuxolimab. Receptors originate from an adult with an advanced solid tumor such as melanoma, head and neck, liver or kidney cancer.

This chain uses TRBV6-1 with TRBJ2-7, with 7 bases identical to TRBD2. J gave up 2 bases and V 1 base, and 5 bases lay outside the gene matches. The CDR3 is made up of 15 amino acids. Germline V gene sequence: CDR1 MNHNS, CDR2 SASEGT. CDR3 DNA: TGTGCCAGCAGTGAAGATGGCGGGAGTCCCTACGAGCAGTACTTC. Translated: CASSEDGGSPYEQYF.

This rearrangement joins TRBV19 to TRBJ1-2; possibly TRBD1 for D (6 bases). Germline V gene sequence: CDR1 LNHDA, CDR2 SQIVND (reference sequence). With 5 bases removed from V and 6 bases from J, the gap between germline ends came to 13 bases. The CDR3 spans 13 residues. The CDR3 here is CASSADRKHGYTF. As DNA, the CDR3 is TGTGCCAGTAGTGCAGACAGGAAACATGGCTACACCTTC.

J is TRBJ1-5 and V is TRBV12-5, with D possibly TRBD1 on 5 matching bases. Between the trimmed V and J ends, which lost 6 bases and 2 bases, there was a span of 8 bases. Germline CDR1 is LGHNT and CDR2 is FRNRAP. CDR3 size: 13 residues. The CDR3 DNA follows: TGTGCTAGTGGGCAGGGAGGCAATCAGCCCCAGCATTTT. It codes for CASGQGGNQPQHF.

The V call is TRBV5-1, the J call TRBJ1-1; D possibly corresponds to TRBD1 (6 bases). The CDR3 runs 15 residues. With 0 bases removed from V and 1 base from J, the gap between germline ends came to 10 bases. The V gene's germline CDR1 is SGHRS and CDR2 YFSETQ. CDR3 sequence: CASSLGGRGNTEAFF. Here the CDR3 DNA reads TGCGCCAGCAGCTTGGGCGGCAGGGGGAACACTGAAGCTTTCTTT.

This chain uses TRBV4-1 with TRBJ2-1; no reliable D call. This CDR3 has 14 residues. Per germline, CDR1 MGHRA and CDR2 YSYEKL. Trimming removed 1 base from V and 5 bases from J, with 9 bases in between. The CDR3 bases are TGCGCCAGCAGCCAAGCACAGCTCAACAATGAGCAGTTCTTC. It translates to CASSQAQLNNEQFF.

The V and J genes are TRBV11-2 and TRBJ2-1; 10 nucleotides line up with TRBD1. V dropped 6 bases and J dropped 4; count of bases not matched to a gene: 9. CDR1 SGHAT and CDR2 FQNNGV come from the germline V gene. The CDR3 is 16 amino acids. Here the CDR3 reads CASRQTGGGLYNEQFF. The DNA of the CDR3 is TGTGCCAGCAGACAGACAGGGGGCGGTTTGTACAATGAGCAGTTCTTC. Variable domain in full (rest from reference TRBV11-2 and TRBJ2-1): EAGVAQSPRYKIIEKRQSVAFWCNPISGHATLYWYQQILGQGPKLLIQFQNNGVVDDSQLPKDRFSAERLKGVDSTLKIQPAKLEDSAVYLCASRQTGGGLYNEQFFGPGTRLTVL.

The CDR3 nucleotides read TGTGCTAGTGGTTTGGTCCGGGACAGGGCCCACGAGCAGTACTTC. Amino acid sequence: CASGLVRDRAHEQYF. J is TRBJ2-7 and V is TRBV12-5, with 9 positions matching TRBD1. The germline V gene encodes CDR1 LGHNT and CDR2 FRNRAP. The CDR3 loop spans 15 amino acids. With 0 bases clipped from V and 5 bases from J, the junction kept 5 bases outside the gene matches.

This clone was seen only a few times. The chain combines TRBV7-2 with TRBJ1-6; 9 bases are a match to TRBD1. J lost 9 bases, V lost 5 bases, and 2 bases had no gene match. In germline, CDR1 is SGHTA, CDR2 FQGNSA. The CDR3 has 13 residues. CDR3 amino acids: CASSPQGASPLHF. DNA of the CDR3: TGTGCCAGCAGCCCACAGGGGGCTTCACCCCTCCACTTT.

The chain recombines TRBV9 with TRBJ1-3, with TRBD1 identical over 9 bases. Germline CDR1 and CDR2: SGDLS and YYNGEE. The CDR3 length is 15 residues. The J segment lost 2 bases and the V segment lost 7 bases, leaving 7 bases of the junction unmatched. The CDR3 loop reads CASSTTGGAGNTIYF. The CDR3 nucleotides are TGTGCCAGCTCCACCACAGGGGGCGCTGGAAACACCATATATTTT. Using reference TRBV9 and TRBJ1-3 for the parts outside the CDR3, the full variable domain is DSGVTQTPKHLITATGQRVTLRCSPRSGDLSVYWYQQSLDQGLQFLIQYYNGEERAKGNILERFSAQQFPDLHSELNLSSLELGDSALYFCASSTTGGAGNTIYFGEGSWLTVV.

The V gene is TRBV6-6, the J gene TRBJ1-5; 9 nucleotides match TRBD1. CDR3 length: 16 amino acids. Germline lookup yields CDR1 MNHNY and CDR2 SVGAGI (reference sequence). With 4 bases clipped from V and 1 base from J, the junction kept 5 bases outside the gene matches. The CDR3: CASSSTTGGSNQPQHF. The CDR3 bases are TGTGCCAGCAGTTCGACGACAGGGGGAAGCAATCAGCCCCAGCATTTT.

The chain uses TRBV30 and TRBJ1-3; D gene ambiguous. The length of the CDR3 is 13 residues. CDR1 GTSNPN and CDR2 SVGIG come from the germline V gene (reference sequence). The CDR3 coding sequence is TGTGGGGGAGGCCGTCACTCTGGAAACACCATATATTTT. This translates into CGGGRHSGNTIYF.

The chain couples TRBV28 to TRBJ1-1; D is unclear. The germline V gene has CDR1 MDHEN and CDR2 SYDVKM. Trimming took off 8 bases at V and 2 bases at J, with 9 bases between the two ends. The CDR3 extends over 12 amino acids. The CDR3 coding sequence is TGTGCCAGCCTTCGCGCAAACACTGAAGCTTTCTTT. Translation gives CASLRANTEAFF. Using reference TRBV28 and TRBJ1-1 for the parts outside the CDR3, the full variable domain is DVKVTQSSRYLVKRTGEKVFLECVQDMDHENMFWYRQDPGLGLRLIYFSYDVKMKEKGDIPEGYSVSREKKERFSLILESASTNQTSMYLCASLRANTEAFFGQGTRLTVV.

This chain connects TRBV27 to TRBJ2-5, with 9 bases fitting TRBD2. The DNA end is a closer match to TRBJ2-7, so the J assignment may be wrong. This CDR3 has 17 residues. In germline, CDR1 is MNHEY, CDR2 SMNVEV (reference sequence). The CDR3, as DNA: TGTGCCAGCAGTTCCCCCGGCCTTAGCGGGAGATCATACGAGCAGTACTTC. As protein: CASSSPGLSGRSYEQYF.

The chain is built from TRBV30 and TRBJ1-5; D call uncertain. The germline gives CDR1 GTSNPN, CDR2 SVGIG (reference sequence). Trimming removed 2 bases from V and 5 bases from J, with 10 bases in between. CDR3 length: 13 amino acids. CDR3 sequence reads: CAWSRGEDQPQHF. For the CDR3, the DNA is TGTGCCTGGAGTCGCGGGGAGGATCAGCCCCAGCATTTT.

The CDR3 DNA is TGTGCCAGCAGCCCTGGGACTGGCTACGAGCAGTACTTC. This gives the protein CASSPGTGYEQYF. The chain carries TRBV11-3 and TRBJ2-7; possible D gene TRBD2, 6 bases. Germline values: CDR1 SGHNT, CDR2 YENEEA. V was pared by 5 bases and J by 3 bases, with 11 bases between. This CDR3 has 13 amino acids.

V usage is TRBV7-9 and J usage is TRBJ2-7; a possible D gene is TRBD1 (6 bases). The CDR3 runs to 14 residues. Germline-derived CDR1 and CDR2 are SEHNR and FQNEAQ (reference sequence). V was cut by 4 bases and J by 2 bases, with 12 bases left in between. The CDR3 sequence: CASSSTGRAYEQYF. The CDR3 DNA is TGTGCCAGCAGCTCCACAGGGAGAGCCTACGAGCAGTACTTC.

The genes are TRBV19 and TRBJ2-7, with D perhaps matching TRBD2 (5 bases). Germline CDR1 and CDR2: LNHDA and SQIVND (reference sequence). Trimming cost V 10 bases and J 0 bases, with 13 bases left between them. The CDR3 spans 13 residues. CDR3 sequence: CATSGGASYEQYF. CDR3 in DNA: TGTGCCACAAGCGGTGGAGCCTCCTACGAGCAGTACTTC.

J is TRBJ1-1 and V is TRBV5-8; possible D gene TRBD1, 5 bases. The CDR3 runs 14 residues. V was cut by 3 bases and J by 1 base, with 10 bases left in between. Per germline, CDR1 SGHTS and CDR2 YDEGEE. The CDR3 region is CASSSGQPNTEAFF. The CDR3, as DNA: TGTGCCAGCAGCTCTGGACAACCGAACACTGAAGCTTTCTTT.

CDR3 region: CASSSPSGNTIYF. In DNA, the CDR3 is TGTGCCAGCAGCTCTCCCTCTGGAAACACCATATATTTT. J is TRBJ1-3 and V is TRBV5-5; D unclear. The germline gives CDR1 SGHKS, CDR2 YYEKEE (reference sequence). V dropped 3 bases and J dropped 0 bases, with 4 bases sitting between them. This CDR3 comprises 13 residues. The full variable domain, rest sourced from reference TRBV5-5 and TRBJ1-3, is DAGVTQSPTHLIKTRGQQVTLRCSPISGHKSVSWYQQVLGQGPQFIFQYYEKEERGRGNFPDRFSARQFPNYSSELNVNALLLGDSALYLCASSSPSGNTIYFGEGSWLTVV.